This T cell receptor (beta chain) was captured by sequencing in a study of T cells in Graves' hyperthyroidism and ophthalmopathy. Notes on the study in general: Model predictions of ophthalmopathy came a median about six months before onset. Appearing also in blood were most of the thyroid clonotypes expanded above 0.001.

Those patients with uncontrolled infection, other autoimmune disease, pregnancy or lactation were excluded. Every diagnosis used clinical symptoms, serum thyroxine and TRAb, thyroid ultrasound and orbital computed tomography. Amplified regions were TCR beta CDR3 sequences from RNA transcripts. The TCR CDR3 first-round RT-PCR relied on the HTBI primer set. TCRdb re-called the multiplex PCR reads through MiXCR, storing one row per CDR3 protein. In the table there are approximately 500,000 distinct CDR3 sequences, roughly 46% of which are singletons. This clonotype was counted many times. The antigen is not known. CDR3 length: 13 residues. The trim removed 2 bases at V and 4 bases at J, leaving 2 bases unmatched. Germline V gene lookup returns CDR1 DFQATT and CDR2 SNEGSKA (reference sequence).

Material for sequencing was peripheral blood or thyroid tissue (not recorded which). The chain uses TRBV20-1 and TRBJ1-2; 9 positions agree with TRBD1. The clonotype was recovered from a woman younger than 35 with Graves' hyperthyroidism. This CDR3 is CSARKDRGYGYTF. CDR3 nucleotides: TGCAGTGCTAGAAAGGACAGGGGCTATGGCTACACCTTC.